Listed below are T cell receptor beta chains from one sample, sequenced in a study of CD8+CD57+ T cells in acquired aplastic anemia. TCRdb re-analysed the reads in MiXCR, keeping a single row per CDR3 protein. The data show about 80,000 distinct CDR3 sequences, over 35% seen once. The sample comprised sorted CD4+, CD8+, or CD8+CD57+ T cells (not recorded which) from PBMCs. The receptors derive from a human donor in good health, serving as a control. The CDR3 runs from the conserved cysteine through the conserved F or W. Each record gives: clone size, V gene, J gene, D gene, CDR3 DNA, CDR3 protein. A D gene is named only where the DNA matches it firmly. Some rows have no size entry. The others give once, few or many, or a class for an expanded clone.

abundance: many; v_gene: TRBV13; j_gene: TRBJ2-3; d_gene: NA; CDR3nt: TGTGCCAGCAGCCCAGGGGATTTTACGCAGTATTTT; CDR3aa: CASSPGDFTQYF
abundance: NA; v_gene: TRBV6-5; j_gene: TRBJ1-2; d_gene: NA; CDR3nt: TGTGCCAGCAGTTACGCGACCGGGACACCATATGGCTACACCTTC; CDR3aa: CASSYATGTPYGYTF
abundance: many; v_gene: TRBV29-1; j_gene: TRBJ1-2; d_gene: NA; CDR3nt: TGCAGCGTTCCCCCGGACGACTATGGCTACACCTTC; CDR3aa: CSVPPDDYGYTF
abundance: NA; v_gene: TRBV10-3; j_gene: TRBJ1-2; d_gene: NA; CDR3nt: TGTGCCATCAGGAGGGAAGGGCTCTATGGCTACACCTTC; CDR3aa: CAIRREGLYGYTF
abundance: once; v_gene: TRBV10-2; j_gene: TRBJ1-1; d_gene: NA; CDR3nt: TGCGCCAGCACGTCAGTCACTGAAGCTTTCTTT; CDR3aa: CASTSVTEAFF
abundance: many; v_gene: TRBV7-9; j_gene: TRBJ1-3; d_gene: NA; CDR3nt: TGTGCCAGCCACCCCGGGGTCGGCTCTGGAAACACCATATATTTT; CDR3aa: CASHPGVGSGNTIYF
abundance: few; v_gene: TRBV10-1; j_gene: TRBJ2-7; d_gene: NA; CDR3nt: TGCGCCAGCGTTACAGTGGAGCAGTACTTC; CDR3aa: CASVTVEQYF
abundance: NA; v_gene: TRBV20-1; j_gene: TRBJ2-3; d_gene: TRBD2; CDR3nt: TGCAGTGCTGCTCCGCTAGCGGGGGGGCTCACAGATACGCAGTATTTT; CDR3aa: CSAAPLAGGLTDTQYF
abundance: many; v_gene: TRBV5-4; j_gene: TRBJ1-2; d_gene: NA; CDR3nt: TGTGCCAGCAGCGAGGGTCTCGGGGGCTACACCTTC; CDR3aa: CASSEGLGGYTF
abundance: NA; v_gene: TRBV12-5; j_gene: TRBJ1-3; d_gene: TRBD1; CDR3nt: TGTGCTAGTGCTACAGGGGGTTCTGGAAACACCATATATTTT; CDR3aa: CASATGGSGNTIYF
abundance: many; v_gene: TRBV7-6; j_gene: TRBJ2-2; d_gene: TRBD2; CDR3nt: TGTGCCAGCAGCCCAGCGGGAGACCCCGGGGAGCTGTTTTTT; CDR3aa: CASSPAGDPGELFF
abundance: many; v_gene: TRBV7-6; j_gene: TRBJ2-5; d_gene: NA; CDR3nt: TGTGCCAGCAGCTCCGGTTGGCGGGGCCAAGAGACCCAGTACTTC; CDR3aa: CASSSGWRGQETQYF
abundance: NA; v_gene: TRBV7-9; j_gene: TRBJ2-6; d_gene: NA; CDR3nt: TGTGCCAGCCAAAGGGGGTCCTTCAACGTCCTGACTTTC; CDR3aa: CASQRGSFNVLTF
abundance: many; v_gene: TRBV20-1; j_gene: TRBJ2-1; d_gene: NA; CDR3nt: TGCAGTGCTCACACTGACAATGAGCAGTTCTTC; CDR3aa: CSAHTDNEQFF
abundance: NA; v_gene: TRBV19; j_gene: TRBJ2-3; d_gene: TRBD1; CDR3nt: TGTGCCAGTAGTATGACAGGGATCGCCATCACTAGCACAGATACGCAGTATTTT; CDR3aa: CASSMTGIAITSTDTQYF
abundance: NA; v_gene: TRBV12-3/TRBV12-4; j_gene: TRBJ1-6; d_gene: NA; CDR3nt: TGTGCCAGCAGCAGTGGGGGGATCAATTCACCCCTCCACTTT; CDR3aa: CASSSGGINSPLHF
abundance: few; v_gene: TRBV2; j_gene: TRBJ2-7; d_gene: NA; CDR3nt: TGTGCCAGCAGTTTGACGCGAGGGGAGTTCTCCTACGAGCAGTACTTC; CDR3aa: CASSLTRGEFSYEQYF
abundance: NA; v_gene: TRBV20-1; j_gene: TRBJ2-7; d_gene: NA; CDR3nt: TGCAGTGCTAGACGGACAGACGTTGATTACAATGAGCAGTACTTC; CDR3aa: CSARRTDVDYNEQYF
abundance: many; v_gene: TRBV19; j_gene: TRBJ2-1; d_gene: TRBD2; CDR3nt: TGTGCCAGTAGTGCCGGGTTTACTAGCGGGGAGGTCTCCTACAATGAGCAGTTCTTC; CDR3aa: CASSAGFTSGEVSYNEQFF
abundance: NA; v_gene: TRBV25-1; j_gene: TRBJ1-2; d_gene: NA; CDR3nt: TGTGCCAGCAGTGGCGCCAGGGCTAGCGGCTACACCTTC; CDR3aa: CASSGARASGYTF
abundance: NA; v_gene: TRBV7-9; j_gene: TRBJ2-7; d_gene: NA; CDR3nt: TGTGCCAGCAGCTCCTTAGCGGAGGGCGGATACGAGCAGTACTTC; CDR3aa: CASSSLAEGGYEQYF
abundance: NA; v_gene: TRBV5-1; j_gene: TRBJ1-6; d_gene: TRBD1; CDR3nt: TGCGCCAGCAGCTTGACGACAGGGGACAATTCACCCCTCCACTTT; CDR3aa: CASSLTTGDNSPLHF
abundance: many; v_gene: TRBV10-2; j_gene: TRBJ2-1; d_gene: TRBD2; CDR3nt: TGCGCCAGCAGGGGAGCGGGAGTGAGCCCCTACAATGAGCAGTTCTTC; CDR3aa: CASRGAGVSPYNEQFF
abundance: many; v_gene: TRBV6-1; j_gene: TRBJ2-7; d_gene: NA; CDR3nt: TGTGCCAGCAGTGAAGCGGGGTACCCGCTACCCGAGCAGTACTTC; CDR3aa: CASSEAGYPLPEQYF
abundance: once; v_gene: TRBV7-9; j_gene: TRBJ1-2; d_gene: NA; CDR3nt: TGTGCCAGCAGCACTCCGGGACCCATCCATGGCTACACCTTC; CDR3aa: CASSTPGPIHGYTF